Listed below are T cell receptor beta chains from one sample, sequenced in a study of blood T cell repertoires in COVID-19. The data were produced by immunoSEQ multiplex PCR, yet TCRdb's version contains in-frame clones alone and is incomplete. Of around 210,000 clones listed, 85% were seen once; the top ten hold roughly 4.6%. The specimen sequenced was peripheral blood. Receptor source: a man between 45 and 60 years old with COVID-19, enrolled during active disease. Each CDR3 is given with its conserved first and last residue. The order of the fields is CDR3 DNA, CDR3 protein, J gene, clone size, D gene, V gene. D genes are given only for firm matches. Only part of the rows carry a size: once, few, many, or a class if the clone is expanded.

CDR3 DNA: TGTGCCAGCAGTCGTACAGGGGTGGCCCAGCATTTT
CDR3 protein: CASSRTGVAQHF
J gene: TRBJ1-5
clone size: .
D gene: TRBD1
V gene: TRBV7-2

CDR3 DNA: TGTGCCAGCACCTCCAATCTGAAGGGACCAGGGCGGGGGCTGTTTTTT
CDR3 protein: CASTSNLKGPGRGLFF
J gene: TRBJ1-4
clone size: many
D gene: .
V gene: TRBV28

CDR3 DNA: TGTGCCAGCAGTCGACAGGGGCTAGCCAAAAACATTCAGTACTTC
CDR3 protein: CASSRQGLAKNIQYF
J gene: TRBJ2-4
clone size: .
D gene: TRBD1
V gene: TRBV6-2/TRBV6-3

CDR3 DNA: TGTGCCAGCAGTTACGGACAGGTGATGAACACTGAAGCTTTCTTT
CDR3 protein: CASSYGQVMNTEAFF
J gene: TRBJ1-1
clone size: .
D gene: TRBD1
V gene: TRBV28

CDR3 DNA: TGTGCCAGCAGTTATGGAAATAGACAGCTTACCCTCCACTTT
CDR3 protein: CASSYGNRQLTLHF
J gene: TRBJ1-6
clone size: few
D gene: .
V gene: TRBV6-6

CDR3 DNA: TGTGCCACCGGACTGGACAGGGCGAACACCGGGGAGCTGTTTTTT
CDR3 protein: CATGLDRANTGELFF
J gene: TRBJ2-2
clone size: .
D gene: TRBD1
V gene: TRBV24-1

CDR3 DNA: TGTGCCACCAGCAGGACAGGGGCAGATACGCAGTATTTT
CDR3 protein: CATSRTGADTQYF
J gene: TRBJ2-3
clone size: few
D gene: TRBD1
V gene: TRBV24-1

CDR3 DNA: TGTGCCAGCACTAGCCCTCTGTACCAAGAGACCCAGTACTTC
CDR3 protein: CASTSPLYQETQYF
J gene: TRBJ2-5
clone size: few
D gene: .
V gene: TRBV13

CDR3 DNA: TGTGCCAGCAGTTACTCGGTGCAAGGGGGCGAGACCCAGTACTTC
CDR3 protein: CASSYSVQGGETQYF
J gene: TRBJ2-5
clone size: .
D gene: TRBD1
V gene: TRBV6-5

CDR3 DNA: TGCAGCGTTGAATTTGCAGGGGGCTCCTACGAGCAGTACTTC
CDR3 protein: CSVEFAGGSYEQYF
J gene: TRBJ2-7
clone size: .
D gene: TRBD1
V gene: TRBV29-1

CDR3 DNA: TGTGCCGCAGGGGCAGGGGGCACCGGGGAGCTGTTTTTT
CDR3 protein: CAAGAGGTGELFF
J gene: TRBJ2-2
clone size: .
D gene: TRBD1
V gene: TRBV28

CDR3 DNA: TGTGCCAGCAGCGTAGAACAGGGGGCGGATGGCTACACCTTC
CDR3 protein: CASSVEQGADGYTF
J gene: TRBJ1-2
clone size: .
D gene: TRBD1
V gene: TRBV9

CDR3 DNA: TGTGCCATCAGTCAACCGGCTGGCGGGGGCCCGAACACCGGGGAGCTGTTTTTT
CDR3 protein: CAISQPAGGGPNTGELFF
J gene: TRBJ2-2
clone size: .
D gene: .
V gene: TRBV10-3

CDR3 DNA: TGCGCCAGCAGCCAAGGAGGTCAGACCAAAAACATTCAGTACTTC
CDR3 protein: CASSQGGQTKNIQYF
J gene: TRBJ2-4
clone size: .
D gene: .
V gene: TRBV4-1

CDR3 DNA: TGTGCCAGCGGGAACCACAGGGGGCTTCTGAACACTGAAGCTTTCTTT
CDR3 protein: CASGNHRGLLNTEAFF
J gene: TRBJ1-1
clone size: .
D gene: TRBD1
V gene: TRBV28

CDR3 DNA: TGCGCCAGCAGCCAAAACTCCCGGGTCCCCGGGGAGACCCAGTACTTC
CDR3 protein: CASSQNSRVPGETQYF
J gene: TRBJ2-5
clone size: .
D gene: .
V gene: TRBV4-1

CDR3 DNA: TGTGCCAGCAGCTCCGGACTAGCGGGGAGGTCCTACAATGAGCAGTTCTTC
CDR3 protein: CASSSGLAGRSYNEQFF
J gene: TRBJ2-1
clone size: .
D gene: TRBD2
V gene: TRBV7-3

CDR3 DNA: TGTGCCAGCAGCCCTGCCCGGGAGACCCAGTACTTC
CDR3 protein: CASSPARETQYF
J gene: TRBJ2-5
clone size: .
D gene: .
V gene: TRBV7-6

CDR3 DNA: TGCGCCAGCAGCTTGGACGGCAGGGGTACCGGGGAGCTGTTTTTT
CDR3 protein: CASSLDGRGTGELFF
J gene: TRBJ2-2
clone size: .
D gene: .
V gene: TRBV5-1

CDR3 DNA: TGTGCCAGTGCAGGGATTAACACTGAAGCTTTCTTT
CDR3 protein: CASAGINTEAFF
J gene: TRBJ1-1
clone size: many
D gene: .
V gene: TRBV27

CDR3 DNA: TGTGCCAGTAGTGGCGGGGGGGACTACAATGAGCAGTTCTTC
CDR3 protein: CASSGGGDYNEQFF
J gene: TRBJ2-1
clone size: .
D gene: TRBD2
V gene: TRBV19

CDR3 DNA: TGTGCCAGCAGTCACAGGGGGCCCTACAATGAGCAGTTCTTC
CDR3 protein: CASSHRGPYNEQFF
J gene: TRBJ2-1
clone size: .
D gene: .
V gene: TRBV21-1

CDR3 DNA: TGTGCCTGGAGTCGGACTAGCGGGGGGGCTGGGGAGCTGTTTTTT
CDR3 protein: CAWSRTSGGAGELFF
J gene: TRBJ2-2
clone size: .
D gene: TRBD2
V gene: TRBV30

CDR3 DNA: TGTGCCAGCAGCCCTTTTGACAGGGGAGGTAATTCACCCCTCCACTTT
CDR3 protein: CASSPFDRGGNSPLHF
J gene: TRBJ1-6
clone size: few
D gene: TRBD1
V gene: TRBV3-1/TRBV3-2

CDR3 DNA: TGTGCCAGCAGTTACCCGGGGGGAAGCAATCAGCCCCAGCATTTT
CDR3 protein: CASSYPGGSNQPQHF
J gene: TRBJ1-5
clone size: .
D gene: .
V gene: TRBV6-6

CDR3 DNA: TGTGCCAGTAGTATAGACCGACTAGCGGGGGGACAAGAGACCCAGTACTTC
CDR3 protein: CASSIDRLAGGQETQYF
J gene: TRBJ2-5
clone size: .
D gene: TRBD2
V gene: TRBV19

CDR3 DNA: TGTGCCAGCAGTTCCCAGGGCTATGGCTACACCTTC
CDR3 protein: CASSSQGYGYTF
J gene: TRBJ1-2
clone size: .
D gene: .
V gene: TRBV27

CDR3 DNA: TGTGCCAGCAGCGTGACAGGGGGTGCGAAAACTGAAGCTTTCTTT
CDR3 protein: CASSVTGGAKTEAFF
J gene: TRBJ1-1
clone size: .
D gene: TRBD1
V gene: TRBV7-2

CDR3 DNA: TGTGCCAGCAGTTACACGGGAATGAACATTCAGTACTTC
CDR3 protein: CASSYTGMNIQYF
J gene: TRBJ2-4
clone size: few
D gene: .
V gene: TRBV6-2/TRBV6-3

CDR3 DNA: TGTGCCAGCAGCTTAAAGAGGCAGGGTGGGAACACTGAAGCTTTCTTT
CDR3 protein: CASSLKRQGGNTEAFF
J gene: TRBJ1-1
clone size: once
D gene: .
V gene: TRBV11-1

CDR3 DNA: TGTGCCAGCAGTGAGGGTCGCCAGGGCACTGAAGCTTTCTTT
CDR3 protein: CASSEGRQGTEAFF
J gene: TRBJ1-1
clone size: .
D gene: .
V gene: TRBV2

CDR3 DNA: TGTGCCAGCAGCGAAGCCGGGACAGGGGGCACCGGGGAGCTGTTTTTT
CDR3 protein: CASSEAGTGGTGELFF
J gene: TRBJ2-2
clone size: few
D gene: TRBD1
V gene: TRBV7-9

CDR3 DNA: TGTGCCTTCGGGATGGAGGACAGATTAAACTATGGCTACACCTTC
CDR3 protein: CAFGMEDRLNYGYTF
J gene: TRBJ1-2
clone size: .
D gene: .
V gene: TRBV7-2

CDR3 DNA: TGTGCCAGCAGCCTATTACCAGCGGGGGGGAGAGAGACCCAGTACTTC
CDR3 protein: CASSLLPAGGRETQYF
J gene: TRBJ2-5
clone size: .
D gene: TRBD2
V gene: TRBV7-3

CDR3 DNA: TGTGCCAGCAGTTACCGGGACACAGATACGCAGTATTTT
CDR3 protein: CASSYRDTDTQYF
J gene: TRBJ2-3
clone size: .
D gene: .
V gene: TRBV6-6

CDR3 DNA: TGTGCCAGCAGGGGGGGTGGGGGCTCCTACAATGAGCAGTTCTTC
CDR3 protein: CASRGGGGSYNEQFF
J gene: TRBJ2-1
clone size: .
D gene: .
V gene: TRBV25-1

CDR3 DNA: TGTGCCAGCAGTTACTTCCTAAGCACAGATACGCAGTATTTT
CDR3 protein: CASSYFLSTDTQYF
J gene: TRBJ2-3
clone size: .
D gene: .
V gene: TRBV6-7

CDR3 DNA: TGTGCCAGCTCACGGGACAGTTCCGATTCACCCCTCCACTTT
CDR3 protein: CASSRDSSDSPLHF
J gene: TRBJ1-6
clone size: once
D gene: TRBD1
V gene: TRBV18

CDR3 DNA: TGTGCCAGCAGTTACCGCGGACTAGCGGGGGGGCGGCTGAGCACAGATACGCAGTATTTT
CDR3 protein: CASSYRGLAGGRLSTDTQYF
J gene: TRBJ2-3
clone size: .
D gene: TRBD2
V gene: TRBV5-8

CDR3 DNA: TGTGCCAGCAGTTGGAGTGAATCCTACGAGCAGTACTTC
CDR3 protein: CASSWSESYEQYF
J gene: TRBJ2-7
clone size: .
D gene: .
V gene: TRBV27

CDR3 DNA: TGCGCCAGCAGTTCTGGACAGGAGGGTGACGAGCAGTACTTC
CDR3 protein: CASSSGQEGDEQYF
J gene: TRBJ2-7
clone size: .
D gene: .
V gene: TRBV5-1

CDR3 DNA: TGTGCCAGCAGTTTACAGGGTTCATCCTATAATTCACCCCTCCACTTT
CDR3 protein: CASSLQGSSYNSPLHF
J gene: TRBJ1-6
clone size: few
D gene: .
V gene: TRBV27

CDR3 DNA: TGTGCCAGCAGTGACCCAGGGGCTCCTATGTCCTACGAGCAGTACTTC
CDR3 protein: CASSDPGAPMSYEQYF
J gene: TRBJ2-7
clone size: .
D gene: .
V gene: TRBV6-4

CDR3 DNA: TGTGCCAGCAGCAGCGGACTAGCGGGGATAGAGACCCAGTACTTC
CDR3 protein: CASSSGLAGIETQYF
J gene: TRBJ2-5
clone size: .
D gene: TRBD2
V gene: TRBV6-5

CDR3 DNA: TGTGCCAGCAGCGGGACTAGCGGGGTAACCTACAATGAGCAGTTCTTC
CDR3 protein: CASSGTSGVTYNEQFF
J gene: TRBJ2-1
clone size: .
D gene: TRBD2
V gene: TRBV6-4

CDR3 DNA: TGTGCCAGCAGCTTAGGTCTCGGCAGGGGGGTACCTGAAGCTTTCTTT
CDR3 protein: CASSLGLGRGVPEAFF
J gene: TRBJ1-1
clone size: .
D gene: TRBD1
V gene: TRBV7-2

CDR3 DNA: TGTGCCAGCAGCCCAGTTAGCAATCAGCCCCAGCATTTT
CDR3 protein: CASSPVSNQPQHF
J gene: TRBJ1-5
clone size: .
D gene: .
V gene: TRBV3-1/TRBV3-2

CDR3 DNA: TGCGCCAGCAGCTCCGGGACTGGCGGCTACAATGAGCAGTTCTTC
CDR3 protein: CASSSGTGGYNEQFF
J gene: TRBJ2-1
clone size: .
D gene: .
V gene: TRBV5-1

CDR3 DNA: TGCGCCAGCAGCCAAGACTCACTAGCGGGGGGGTCCTACAATGAGCAGTTCTTC
CDR3 protein: CASSQDSLAGGSYNEQFF
J gene: TRBJ2-1
clone size: .
D gene: TRBD2
V gene: TRBV4-1

CDR3 DNA: TGTGCCAGCAGCACAGGACAGGGGGGCACTGAAGCTTTCTTT
CDR3 protein: CASSTGQGGTEAFF
J gene: TRBJ1-1
clone size: .
D gene: TRBD1
V gene: TRBV7-8

CDR3 DNA: TGTGCAAGTCGCTTAGGACAGAACACTGAAGCTTTCTTT
CDR3 protein: CASRLGQNTEAFF
J gene: TRBJ1-1
clone size: .
D gene: .
V gene: TRBV12-2

CDR3 DNA: TGTGCCAGCAGCTCGGGGGGCGCGAACACCGGGGAGCTGTTTTTT
CDR3 protein: CASSSGGANTGELFF
J gene: TRBJ2-2
clone size: .
D gene: .
V gene: TRBV7-6

CDR3 DNA: TGTGCCAGCAGCGTAGCCTCAGGACTAGCGGGAACGAGCTCCTACAATGAGCAGTTCTTC
CDR3 protein: CASSVASGLAGTSSYNEQFF
J gene: TRBJ2-1
clone size: .
D gene: TRBD2
V gene: TRBV9

CDR3 DNA: TGTGCCAGCGGAAGCGGGGCGATTTACGAGCAGTACTTC
CDR3 protein: CASGSGAIYEQYF
J gene: TRBJ2-7
clone size: .
D gene: TRBD2
V gene: TRBV28

CDR3 DNA: TGTGCCAGCAGTGTAGCAGCCGCGAGTGAGCAGTTCTTC
CDR3 protein: CASSVAAASEQFF
J gene: TRBJ2-1
clone size: few
D gene: .
V gene: TRBV6-4